What follows describes a single T cell receptor beta chain. Its antigen is not known. This sample was included in a study of T cell repertoires in cytomegalovirus infection. Study-level results: Summed public TCR beta family frequency identified CMV carriers bearing the relevant HLA.

TCRdb re-analysed the reads in MiXCR, keeping a single row per CDR3 protein. The table includes 250,000 or so distinct CDR3 sequences, over 15% detected once. V shed 4 bases and J shed 8 bases, with 23 bases lying between them. CDR3 length equals 16 residues. Per the germline V gene, CDR1 is SEHNR and CDR2 is FQNEAQ (reference sequence). This TCR was sampled from a human donor in good health (CMV status not recorded). Some clones in this sample may be carry-over from other donors' samples. What was sequenced was CD8+ T cells from PBMCs. The chain has TRBV7-9 and TRBJ1-2; D is possibly TRBD1 (5 bases). Here the CDR3 reads CASSSRGNVLLGGYTF. CDR3 in DNA: TGTGCCAGCAGCTCGCGGGGGAACGTGCTACTAGGCGGCTACACCTTC.